These 28 T cell receptor beta chains came from one sample sequenced in a study of tumor and adjacent non-tumor tissue in lung cancer. This sample's RNA came from whole unsorted tissue. The normal lung tissue was taken more than 3 cm from the tumor edge. A modified ARM-PCR protocol with three rounds of nested PCR amplified TCRbeta. TCRdb analysed the multiplex PCR reads with MiXCR anew, one entry per CDR3 protein. The sample lists some 80,000 distinct CDR3 sequences; around 80% were seen once. The source material was distant non-tumor lung tissue. These receptors all come from a man aged 65-85 years with non-small cell lung cancer.

About this clonotype: One end of the junction varies from germline; a read error may be responsible. The chain combines TRBV28 with TRBJ2-5; D not certain. The CDR3 covers 13 residues. In germline, CDR1 is MDHEN, CDR2 SYDVKM. This CDR3 is CASSFLSQETHYF. The DNA of the CDR3 is TGTGCCAGCAGTTTTTTATCCCAAGAGACCCACTACTTC.

For this clonotype: Lacking the conserved final phenylalanine or tryptophan, this CDR3 likely reflects a read error. The rearrangement links TRBV6-2 or TRBV6-3 to TRBJ1-5, with unresolved D. The CDR3 has 12 amino acids. V dropped 7 bases and J dropped 6 bases, with 10 bases sitting between them. Germline V gene data show CDR1 as MNHEY and CDR2 as SVGEGT. CDR3 sequence: CASNYHPQPQHL. DNA for the CDR3: TGTGCCAGCAACTACCACCCTCAGCCCCAGCATTTG.

V and J are TRBV12-5 and TRBJ2-7; unclear D gene. The CDR3 sequence is 12 residues long. Germline loops: CDR1 LGHNT, CDR2 FRNRAP. The V end lost 6 bases, the J end lost 7 bases, and 13 bases lay between the germline ends. The CDR3: CASGPNPQEQYF. CDR3 DNA sequence: TGTGCTAGTGGCCCAAACCCACAGGAGCAGTACTTC.

A remark on this clonotype: The junction departs from germline at one end; a sequencing error may be responsible. The CDR3 DNA is TGCAGAGCTAGAGTCGCCGGCAGGTTCGGAAACATTCAGTACTTC. Translation gives CRARVAGRFGNIQYF. The chain joins TRBV20-1 to TRBJ2-4; D ambiguous. The CDR3 runs to 15 residues. Germline CDR1 and CDR2: DFQATT and SNEGSKA (reference sequence).

Points on this clonotype: Possible read error: a much larger clone is one base away. This chain uses TRBV11-3 with TRBJ1-5; 7 nucleotides align to TRBD1. Germline CDR1 reads SGHNT; CDR2 reads YENEEA. The CDR3 has 14 amino acids. The ends lost 5 bases at V and 7 bases at J; junction bases unmatched: 8. The CDR3 here is CASSRQGVRQPQHF. CDR3 DNA sequence: TGTGCCAGCAGCCGACAGGGCGTGCGGCAGCCCCAGCATTTT.

A remark on this clonotype: At one end the junction does not follow the germline gene, possibly because of a read error. The chain uses TRBV20-1 and TRBJ2-5; D is uncertain. This CDR3 region has 13 residues. CDR1 and CDR2 from the germline V gene are DFQATT and SNEGSKA (reference sequence). The CDR3 DNA sequence: TGCATTGCTAGAATCCACCCACAAGAGACCCAGTACTTC. This encodes CIARIHPQETQYF.

This clonotype was seen at least ten times. This sequence joins TRBV10-2 and TRBJ2-6; D not certain. Trimming pared 0 bases from V and 3 bases from J, leaving 9 bases between. The CDR3 covers 16 residues. Germline CDR1 WSHSY, CDR2 SAAADI. In DNA form, the CDR3 reads TGCGCCAGCAGTGAGTCAGGTGGTAATGGGGCCAACGTCCTGACTTTC. Protein: CASSESGGNGANVLTF.

With regard to this clonotype: A much larger clone lies a single base off, so this may be a read error. This chain links TRBV29-1 with TRBJ2-1; D is possibly TRBD2 (5 bases). This CDR3 comprises 13 residues. Germline V gene data show CDR1 as SQVTM and CDR2 as ANQGSEA. CDR3 nucleotides: TGCGGCGTTGAAGCGGCTAAGGGCAATGAGCAGTTCTTC. Amino acid sequence: CGVEAAKGNEQFF.

A word on this clonotype: The missing conserved phenylalanine or tryptophan at the end of this CDR3 makes a read error likely. The DNA is omitted, as the CDR3 cannot be located on it reliably, and the CDR3 follows TCRdb's listing. CDR3 protein: CSLEGGNIRYL. The chain is built from TRBV29-1 and TRBJ2-4. In germline, CDR1 is SQVTM, CDR2 ANQGSEA. The CDR3 is 11 residues long, counting both termini.

Details on this clonotype: Sequence at one end of the junction differs from germline and may be a read error. V gene TRBV12-3 or TRBV12-4 combines with J gene TRBJ1-3; D is ambiguous. The CDR3 is 18 residues long. The CDR3 region has the DNA TGTGCCAGCAGTCCTCCCGGGAGAGGGATCGGCTCTGGAAACAGCATATATTTT. Translating gives CASSPPGRGIGSGNSIYF.

A note on this clonotype: Compared with germline, one end of the junction differs, possibly owing to a read error. This chain joins TRBV6-5 and TRBJ2-6, with 12 nucleotides matching TRBD1. The CDR3 totals 17 residues. From germline, CDR1 is MNHEY and CDR2 SVGAGI. The DNA of the CDR3 is TGTGCCAGCAGTCCCGGGACAGGGGGCTCTGTGGCCAACATCCTGACTTTC. Its translation: CASSPGTGGSVANILTF.

The rearrangement joins TRBV30 to TRBJ1-1; D gene ambiguous. The CDR3 is 13 residues long. V lost 6 bases and J 0 bases, leaving 11 bases between the germline ends. CDR1 and CDR2 (germline): GTSNPN, SVGIG (reference sequence). The CDR3, as DNA: TGTGCCTGTATGTATGGGATGAACACTGAAGCTTTCTTT. This codes for CACMYGMNTEAFF.

This clonotype appeared a few times. In DNA, the CDR3 is TGCAGTGCTAGAGATCACGTGGGAGGCCTTTACGAGCAGTACTTC. This codes for CSARDHVGGLYEQYF. J is TRBJ2-7 and V is TRBV20-1; D may be TRBD2 (6 bases). The CDR3 consists of 15 residues. V was cut by 0 bases and J by 4 bases, with 16 bases left in between. In germline, CDR1 is DFQATT, CDR2 SNEGSKA (reference sequence).

Comment on this clonotype: Compared with germline, one end of the junction differs, possibly owing to a read error. The V gene is TRBV29-1, the J gene TRBJ2-7, with D perhaps matching TRBD1 (5 bases). The CDR3 loop spans 12 amino acids. The germline V gene encodes CDR1 SQVTM and CDR2 ANQGSEA. CDR3 residues: CSLESRDYEQYF. CDR3 DNA sequence: TGCAGCCTTGAGTCCAGGGACTACGAGCAGTACTTC.

Details on this clonotype: At one end, the junction sequence differs from germline, possibly due to a read error. CDR3 bases: TGTGCCAGCATTACGAGACAGGGGACGAATACTGAAGCATTCTTT. As protein: CASITRQGTNTEAFF. The V call is TRBV6-2 or TRBV6-3, the J call TRBJ1-1; TRBD1 agrees at 8 bases. From germline, CDR1 is MNHEY and CDR2 SVGEGT. The CDR3 is made up of 15 amino acids.

The chain carries TRBV6-5 and TRBJ1-1; D gene uncertain. This CDR3 has 19 amino acids. CDR1 is MNHEY and CDR2 is SVGAGI in the germline V gene. The V gene lost 2 bases and the J gene lost 1 base, with 23 bases spanning the gap. DNA of the CDR3: TGTGCCAGCAGTTACCACTCGAGGGTACCCTCTTACACGAACACTGAAGCTTTCTTT. Protein sequence: CASSYHSRVPSYTNTEAFF.

The chain links TRBV11-3 to TRBJ2-3, with a possible D match to TRBD2 (5 bases). Germline CDR1 SGHNT, CDR2 YENEEA. This CDR3 contains 15 residues. The CDR3 region has the DNA TGTACCAACACCCGTCGGGAAGTGAGCGCAGATACGCAGTATTTT. The encoded protein is CTNTRREVSADTQYF.

Points on this clonotype: A junction end diverges from the germline sequence, so it may reflect a read error. V usage is TRBV12-3 or TRBV12-4 and J usage is TRBJ2-2; the D is unclear. The CDR3 runs 15 residues. DNA of the CDR3: TGTGCCTGCAGATCCCAGCATGGTAACGCCGGGGAGCTGTTTTTT. Amino acid sequence: CACRSQHGNAGELFF.

Regarding this clonotype: The junction departs from germline at one end; a sequencing error may be responsible. The rearrangement uses TRBV6-2 or TRBV6-3 and TRBJ1-1; D possibly corresponds to TRBD1 (6 bases). CDR3 size: 15 residues. Looked up from germline, CDR1 is MNHEY and CDR2 is SVGEGT. CDR3 nucleotides: TGTGCCAGCCGACCTTTTGAGGGACAAATAAGAGAAGCTCTCTTT. Its protein product is CASRPFEGQIREALF.

The chain combines TRBV6-2 or TRBV6-3 with TRBJ2-1; D is undetermined. Germline-derived CDR1 and CDR2 are MNHEY and SVGEGT. The V gene lost 6 bases and the J gene lost 7 bases, with 22 bases spanning the gap. CDR3 length equals 16 residues. The CDR3 here is CASRLKVGNSWNEQFF. The DNA of the CDR3 is TGTGCCAGCAGACTAAAAGTTGGTAATTCGTGGAATGAGCAGTTCTTC.

Details on this clonotype: The junction and the germline gene differ at one end; a read error may be behind it. The chain employs TRBV11-2 and TRBJ2-5, with a weak D call TRBD2 (5 bases). CDR1 and CDR2 (germline): SGHAT, FQNNGV. This CDR3 spans 15 amino acids. CDR3 DNA sequence: TGTGCTAGCAGCCCTGGGAGAGTTGGGCATGAGACCCAGTACTTC. This translates into CASSPGRVGHETQYF.

Worth noting for this clonotype: The conserved closing phenylalanine or tryptophan is absent in this CDR3, likely reflecting a read error. The J gene is TRBJ2-1, the V gene TRBV6-2 or TRBV6-3; the D gene is possibly TRBD2 (7 bases). V shed 0 bases and J shed 8 bases, with 26 bases lying between them. From germline, CDR1 is MNHEY and CDR2 SVGEGT. The CDR3 runs to 19 residues. This CDR3 is CASSYSATRGRAVYDEQFL. CDR3 sequence (DNA): TGTGCCAGCAGTTACTCTGCGACTAGGGGGAGGGCCGTATACGATGAGCAGTTCTTA.

As regards this clonotype: One junction end does not reproduce the germline sequence, and a read error may be involved. CDR3 loop: CSVVPYQSSGEHGYTF. CDR3 in DNA: TGTAGCGTTGTCCCCTATCAATCCTCAGGAGAACATGGCTACACCTTC. The rearrangement links TRBV29-1 to TRBJ1-2; D is uncertain. This CDR3 region has 16 residues. Germline CDR1 and CDR2: SQVTM and ANQGSEA. The full variable domain, in which reference TRBV29-1 and TRBJ1-2 provide the parts outside the CDR3, is SAVISQKPSRDICQRGTSLTIQCQVDSQVTMMFWYRQQPGQSLTLIATANQGSEATYESGFVIDKFPISRPNLTFSTLTVSNMSPEDSSIYLCSVVPYQSSGEHGYTFGSGTRLTVV.

The chain recombines TRBV29-1 with TRBJ2-2, with a possible D match to TRBD1 (6 bases). The CDR3 loop spans 14 amino acids. Per the germline V gene, CDR1 is SQVTM and CDR2 is ANQGSEA. V was pared by 6 bases and J by 7 bases, with 18 bases between. The CDR3: CSVGVRGYSGELFF. CDR3 coding DNA: TGCAGCGTGGGGGTCAGGGGATACAGCGGGGAGCTGTTTTTT.

Concerning this clonotype itself: A much larger clone differs by one base, so this may be a read error. The rearrangement joins TRBV4-2 to TRBJ2-2; possible D gene TRBD2, 6 bases. The CDR3 runs 17 residues. V was shortened by 4 bases and J by 0 bases, with 15 bases between the two germline ends. Germline assignment: CDR1 LGHNA and CDR2 YNFKEQ. The CDR3 sequence: CASSRVSAGTNTGELFF. The CDR3 DNA reads TGTGCCAGCAGCCGAGTTTCGGCGGGGACGAACACCGGGGAGCTGTTTTTT.

In the case of this clonotype: This may arise from a read error, as a much more abundant clone is one base away. The chain has TRBV5-5 and TRBJ2-3; no clear D gene. There are 16 residues in the CDR3. CDR1 and CDR2 from the germline V gene are SGHKS and YYEKEE (reference sequence). The V and J ends lost 5 bases and 2 bases respectively, with 18 bases between them. The CDR3 DNA is TGTGCCAGCAGATCTACATGGACCTATGTCACAGATACGCAGTATTTT. Translating it yields CASRSTWTYVTDTQYF.

This clonotype was seen a single time. The CDR3 region has the DNA TGTGCCAGCAGTCGTCCCGGAACAGGGATCGGCGTTGGAAACACCATATATTTT. Amino acids: CASSRPGTGIGVGNTIYF. The J gene is TRBJ1-3, the V gene TRBV12-3 or TRBV12-4; D may be TRBD1 (6 bases). This CDR3 is built from 18 residues. Trimming pared 5 bases from V and 3 bases from J, leaving 23 bases between.

To note about this clonotype: A much larger clone sits a single nucleotide away, making a read error possible. The chain recombines TRBV14 with TRBJ2-2; D remains ambiguous. CDR3 length: 17 amino acids. Germline CDR1 is SGHDN and CDR2 is FVKESK. Trimming removed 3 bases from V and 5 bases from J, with 19 bases in between. The DNA of the CDR3 is TGTGCCAGCAGCCATCGTACTCGAAGGAATCTGACCGGGGAGCTGTTTTTT. Translated: CASSHRTRRNLTGELFF.